The 26 T cell receptor beta chains in this list originate from one sample, sequenced in a study of blood T cell repertoires in COVID-19. TCRdb keeps only in-frame clones here, not all; method: immunoSEQ multiplex PCR. In the table there are about 350,000 clones, approximately 89% of which are singletons. Sequenced input: peripheral blood. These receptor sequences come from a woman in her fifties or sixties with COVID-19, enrolled during active disease.

The J gene is TRBJ1-6, the V gene TRBV7-9; 9 bases line up with TRBD1. This CDR3 has 15 residues. From germline, CDR1 is SEHNR and CDR2 FQNEAQ (reference sequence). The trim removed 5 bases at V and 5 bases at J, leaving 4 bases unmatched. The CDR3 is CASSRDRVDNSPLHF. The CDR3 DNA follows: TGTGCCAGCAGCCGGGACAGGGTCGATAATTCACCCCTCCACTTT.

This chain uses TRBV9 with TRBJ2-1; TRBD2 might be the D (7 bases). The CDR3 is 14 residues long. Deletions cut 7 bases from V and 1 base from J, with 12 bases between. Per the germline V gene, CDR1 is SGDLS and CDR2 is YYNGEE. This chain's CDR3 is CASCEGGSYNEQFF. CDR3 sequence (DNA): TGTGCCAGCTGTGAGGGGGGGTCCTACAATGAGCAGTTCTTC. The whole variable domain, filled in from reference TRBV9 and TRBJ2-1, reads DSGVTQTPKHLITATGQRVTLRCSPRSGDLSVYWYQQSLDQGLQFLIQYYNGEERAKGNILERFSAQQFPDLHSELNLSSLELGDSALYFCASCEGGSYNEQFFGPGTRLTVL.

This clone was picked up one time. This CDR3 is also generated by other DNA sequences in the sample. The CDR3 protein is CASSLGQSNTEAFF. CDR3 coding DNA: TGCGCCAGCAGCTTGGGACAGTCGAACACTGAAGCTTTCTTT. The rearrangement links TRBV5-1 to TRBJ1-1; TRBD1 might be the D (5 bases). V was cut by 0 bases and J by 1 base, with 7 bases left in between. Germline V gene lookup returns CDR1 SGHRS and CDR2 YFSETQ. The CDR3 spans 14 residues.

With regard to this clone: The same CDR3 is also encoded by other DNA sequences in this sample. This chain joins TRBV5-1 and TRBJ2-7, with 7 bases aligning to TRBD1. V dropped 4 bases and J dropped 6; count of bases not matched to a gene: 4. The germline CDR1 and CDR2 sequences are SGHRS and YFSETQ. This CDR3 is 12 amino acids long. CDR3 sequence reads: CASSLQGSEQYF. The CDR3 DNA follows: TGCGCCAGCAGCCTACAGGGGAGCGAGCAGTACTTC.

A remark on this clone: The same CDR3 is also encoded by other DNA sequences in this sample. This chain uses TRBV28 with TRBJ1-3, with D tentatively TRBD1 (6 bases). Germline values: CDR1 MDHEN, CDR2 SYDVKM. The length of the CDR3 is 16 residues. Trimming removed 3 bases at V and 0 bases at J, with 12 bases between. The CDR3 sequence is CASSLPGTHSGNTIYF. CDR3 DNA: TGTGCCAGCAGTTTGCCCGGGACACACTCTGGAAACACCATATATTTT.

The chain links TRBV9 to TRBJ2-3; D is perhaps TRBD2 (7 bases). CDR3 length equals 14 residues. From germline, CDR1 is SGDLS and CDR2 YYNGEE. Trimming stripped 2 bases from V and 5 bases from J, with 12 bases between. CDR3 protein: CASSVVGGQDTQYF. The CDR3 bases are TGTGCCAGCAGCGTGGTGGGGGGGCAAGATACGCAGTATTTT.

J is TRBJ2-3 and V is TRBV4-1; 13 positions match TRBD2. This CDR3 has 18 residues. CDR1 and CDR2 (germline): MGHRA, YSYEKL. V was pared by 4 bases and J by 2 bases, with 9 bases of the junction left unmatched. CDR3 sequence: CASSPGLAGVLTTDTQYF. CDR3 DNA sequence: TGCGCCAGCAGCCCCGGACTAGCGGGGGTGCTCACCACAGATACGCAGTATTTT.

This clone has a single count. V is TRBV7-6 and J is TRBJ2-7; TRBD2 might be the D (6 bases). Per the germline V gene, CDR1 is SGHVS and CDR2 is FNYEAQ. This CDR3 is 15 amino acids long. Trimming shortened V by 6 bases and J by 1 base, and 16 bases separated the two germline ends. The CDR3 nucleotides read TGTGCCAGCAGTCTCGGGGTGGGGGGATCCTACGAGCAGTACTTC. It specifies CASSLGVGGSYEQYF. The full variable domain, in which reference TRBV7-6 and TRBJ2-7 provide the parts outside the CDR3, is GAGVSQSPRYKVTKRGQDVALRCDPISGHVSLYWYRQALGQGPEFLTYFNYEAQQDKSGLPNDRFSAERPEGSISTLTIQRTEQRDSAMYRCASSLGVGGSYEQYFGPGTRLTVT.

As regards this clone: Different DNA sequences within this sample yield the same CDR3. The chain uses TRBV30 and TRBJ1-1; TRBD1 matches at 8 bases. The CDR3 loop spans 12 amino acids. CDR1 is GTSNPN and CDR2 is SVGIG in the germline V gene (reference sequence). Unmatched junction bases numbered 0, after V lost 5 bases and J lost 1 base. In DNA form, the CDR3 reads TGTGCCTGGGGACAGGGGAACACTGAAGCTTTCTTT. Protein: CAWGQGNTEAFF.

V gene TRBV6-1 combines with J gene TRBJ1-2; tentatively, D is TRBD1 (5 bases). The CDR3 has 15 amino acids. CDR1 and CDR2 (germline): MNHNS, SASEGT. Trimming removed 1 base from V and 3 bases from J, with 12 bases in between. The CDR3: CASSEEGKDYYGYTF. The CDR3 nucleotides read TGTGCCAGCAGTGAAGAGGGGAAGGATTACTATGGCTACACCTTC.

The genes are TRBV4-2 and TRBJ1-5; D is unresolved. V lost 0 bases and J 3 bases, leaving 15 bases between the germline ends. Per germline, CDR1 LGHNA and CDR2 YNFKEQ. The length of the CDR3 is 17 residues. The CDR3 region has the DNA TGTGCCAGCAGCCAAGAGATAAGAGTCTCTCACAATCAGCCCCAGCATTTT. Translation: CASSQEIRVSHNQPQHF.

In its sample, this clone was seen once. The V and J genes are TRBV19 and TRBJ1-6; 9 bases are shared with TRBD1. Unmatched junction bases numbered 17, after V lost 4 bases and J lost 10 bases. Germline-derived CDR1 and CDR2 are LNHDA and SQIVND (reference sequence). This CDR3 contains 18 residues. The CDR3 reads CASSTRQIQGAQRSPLHF. The CDR3 DNA reads TGTGCCAGTAGTACCCGTCAAATACAGGGGGCACAGAGATCACCCCTCCACTTT.

This clone was observed a single time. The chain has TRBV28 and TRBJ2-1; perhaps TRBD2 as D (5 bases). Germline V gene data show CDR1 as MDHEN and CDR2 as SYDVKM. Trimming removed 8 bases from V and 3 bases from J, with 11 bases in between. The CDR3 consists of 13 residues. CDR3 bases: TGTGCCAGCGGCTCGGGGAGCTACAATGAGCAGTTCTTC. Amino acid sequence: CASGSGSYNEQFF.

This clone was recorded a few times. The rearrangement joins TRBV15 to TRBJ1-3; D is possibly TRBD1 (5 bases). This CDR3 contains 15 residues. Germline V gene sequence: CDR1 LNHNV, CDR2 YYDKDF (reference sequence). With 2 bases removed from V and 2 bases from J, the gap between germline ends came to 10 bases. The CDR3 nucleotides are TGTGCCACCAGCAGAACCGACAGCCCTGGAAACACCATATATTTT. Its protein is CATSRTDSPGNTIYF.

Regarding this clone: Other DNA sequences in the sample encode the same CDR3. The J gene is TRBJ1-6, the V gene TRBV7-9, with D tentatively TRBD1 (6 bases). Germline assignment: CDR1 SEHNR and CDR2 FQNEAQ (reference sequence). CDR3 length: 14 amino acids. The V gene lost 0 bases and the J gene lost 7 bases, with 7 bases spanning the gap. The CDR3 DNA follows: TGTGCCAGCAGCTTAGCTCAGGGGAATTCACCCCTCCACTTT. Translation gives CASSLAQGNSPLHF.

This sequence joins TRBV11-2 and TRBJ2-7; perhaps TRBD1 as D (7 bases). The V end was cut by 3 bases, the J end by 1 base, with 13 bases between. Germline V lookup: CDR1 SGHAT, CDR2 FQNNGV. This CDR3 has 15 residues. In DNA, the CDR3 is TGTGCCAGCAGCTTCCAGGGGGGTTCATCCTACGAGCAGTACTTC. Translation gives CASSFQGGSSYEQYF.

The chain employs TRBV5-6 and TRBJ1-5; tentative D call: TRBD1 (5 bases). This CDR3 is built from 15 residues. The germline V and J ends were trimmed by 1 base and 6 bases, with 14 bases remaining between them. CDR1 SGHDT and CDR2 YYEEEE come from the germline V gene. In DNA, the CDR3 is TGTGCCAGCAGCTTGAGTTCAGGGTTGAGTCAGCCCCAGCATTTT. It encodes CASSLSSGLSQPQHF.

This chain uses TRBV9 with TRBJ2-5, with D perhaps TRBD1 (6 bases). Germline CDR1 SGDLS, CDR2 YYNGEE. V lost 4 bases to trimming and J lost 10 bases, with 23 bases between them. The length of the CDR3 is 15 residues. The CDR3 nucleotides read TGTGCCAGCAGCCCTTCAACAGGGTCCTTCCTAGACCAGTACTTC. This translates into CASSPSTGSFLDQYF.

Turning to this clone: One end of the junction does not line up with germline, which may come from a read error. The genes are TRBV2 and TRBJ1-1; the D is unclear. Germline V gene data show CDR1 as SNHLY and CDR2 as FYNNEI. The CDR3 has 11 residues. The DNA for the CDR3 is TGTGCCAGCAGTAAGGAAGACATATGTCTGTTT. Protein sequence: CASSKEDICLF.

The chain is built from TRBV6-5 and TRBJ2-7; TRBD1 matches 7 bases. The germline V gene encodes CDR1 MNHEY and CDR2 SVGAGI. V shed 6 bases, J shed 3 bases, and the junction held 8 bases outside the gene matches. The CDR3 is 14 residues long. CDR3 bases: TGTGCCAGCAGCGCCGGGACAGCATACTACGAGCAGTACTTC. Its protein is CASSAGTAYYEQYF.

This chain links TRBV4-1 with TRBJ2-7; D gene ambiguous. The V end was cut by 0 bases, the J end by 1 base, with 10 bases between. The length of the CDR3 is 15 residues. Germline V gene data show CDR1 as MGHRA and CDR2 as YSYEKL. The CDR3 protein is CASSQDTRWSYEQYF. The DNA for the CDR3 is TGCGCCAGCAGCCAAGATACCAGGTGGTCCTACGAGCAGTACTTC.

The V call is TRBV27, the J call TRBJ1-2, with no clear D. The germline V and J ends were trimmed by 8 bases and 2 bases, with 12 bases remaining between them. Per germline, CDR1 MNHEY and CDR2 SMNVEV (reference sequence). The CDR3 totals 13 residues. DNA of the CDR3: TGTGCCAGCGGAATAACAGCAAACTATGGCTACACCTTC. This encodes CASGITANYGYTF.

The chain recombines TRBV3-1 (or the pseudogene TRBV3-2) with TRBJ1-1, with a tentative D call TRBD1 (6 bases). This CDR3 is 13 amino acids long. Trimming pared 3 bases from V and 4 bases from J, leaving 9 bases between. The V gene's germline CDR1 is LGHDT and CDR2 YNNKEL (reference sequence). The CDR3 nucleotides read TGTGCCAGCAGCCAGGGGGGGGCCACTGAAGCTTTCTTT. It encodes CASSQGGATEAFF.

This sequence joins TRBV6-5 and TRBJ2-5; unclear D gene. Germline V gives CDR1 MNHEY, CDR2 SVGAGI. The CDR3 loop spans 15 amino acids. Trimming left V 5 bases short and J 5 bases short, with 18 bases between. DNA for the CDR3: TGTGCCAGCAGTCAATACCCCGAGTTGCGGGAGACCCAGTACTTC. Amino acids: CASSQYPELRETQYF.

The chain recombines TRBV5-1 with TRBJ1-6; maybe TRBD1 (5 bases). V dropped 4 bases and J dropped 5 bases, with 13 bases sitting between them. CDR1 SGHRS and CDR2 YFSETQ come from the germline V gene. This CDR3 contains 15 residues. The CDR3 bases are TGCGCCAGCAGCCTGGGGGGAGCGGATAATTCACCCCTCCACTTT. As protein: CASSLGGADNSPLHF.

This clone is a singleton in its sample. V usage is TRBV5-8 and J usage is TRBJ1-1; the D is unclear. There are 14 residues in the CDR3. Looked up from germline, CDR1 is SGHTS and CDR2 is YDEGEE. The V end lost 4 bases, the J end lost 3 bases, and 13 bases lay between the germline ends. The CDR3 protein is CASSPYAGYTEAFF. CDR3 bases: TGTGCCAGCAGCCCCTACGCGGGGTACACTGAAGCTTTCTTT.